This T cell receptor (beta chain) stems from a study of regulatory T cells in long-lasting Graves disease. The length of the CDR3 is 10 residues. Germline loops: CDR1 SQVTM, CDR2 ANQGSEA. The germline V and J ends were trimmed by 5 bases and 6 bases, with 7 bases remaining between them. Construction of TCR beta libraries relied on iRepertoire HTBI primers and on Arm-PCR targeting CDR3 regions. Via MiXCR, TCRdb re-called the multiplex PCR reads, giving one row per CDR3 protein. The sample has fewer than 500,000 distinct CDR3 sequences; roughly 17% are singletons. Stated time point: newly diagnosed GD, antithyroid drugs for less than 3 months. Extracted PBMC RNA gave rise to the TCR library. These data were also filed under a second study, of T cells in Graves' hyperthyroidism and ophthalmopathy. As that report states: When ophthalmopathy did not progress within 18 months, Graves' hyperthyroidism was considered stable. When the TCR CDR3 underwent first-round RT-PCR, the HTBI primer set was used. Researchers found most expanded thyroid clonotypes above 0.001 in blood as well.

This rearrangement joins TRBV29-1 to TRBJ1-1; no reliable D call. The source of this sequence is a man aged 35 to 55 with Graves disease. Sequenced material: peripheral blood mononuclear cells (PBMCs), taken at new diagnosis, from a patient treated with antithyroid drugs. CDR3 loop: CSVSDAEAFF. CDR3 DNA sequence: TGCAGCGTTTCTGACGCTGAAGCTTTCTTT.